This T cell receptor beta chain was retrieved from a study of T cells in Graves' hyperthyroidism and ophthalmopathy. This clonotype was seen repeatedly, ten times or more. Its antigen is not identified. V lost 6 bases to trimming and J lost 0 bases, with 6 bases between them. Germline V gene sequence: CDR1 MDHEN, CDR2 SYDVKM. This CDR3 is 14 amino acids long. Study-wide findings and caveats: Blood held most thyroid clonotypes expanded above 0.001 frequency.

The investigators amplified TCR beta CDR3 regions from RNA transcripts. An initial round of RT-PCR targeting the TCR CDR3 relied on the HTBI primer set. TCRdb passed the multiplex PCR reads through MiXCR, listing each CDR3 protein once. The sample records 300,000 to 450,000 distinct CDR3 sequences, roughly 15% being singletons. This TCR was sampled from a woman aged 25-40 years with Graves' ophthalmopathy. Sequences were obtained from blood. V gene TRBV28 combines with J gene TRBJ1-6; D unresolved. The CDR3 loop reads CASRVGSYNSPLHF. CDR3 DNA: TGTGCCAGCAGAGTAGGCTCCTATAATTCACCCCTCCACTTT.